Each of the 16 T cell receptor beta chains below was sequenced from the same sample in a study of beta chain features in type 1 diabetes (dated by TCRdb to the late 2010s). The investigation overall reported the following: A moderate but significant shortening of TCRB CDR3 length was observed in type 1 diabetes patients in all four CD4+ subsets.

No antigens are known for them. To prepare the library, the immunoSEQ multiplex PCR assay was applied. All of the isolated RNA was reverse transcribed with the High Capacity cDNA Reverse Transcription Kit, so expressed TCRB transcripts were sequenced. Imported from immuneACCESS, the table was reduced by TCRdb to in-frame sequences with V and J called. These copies leave out some clones; in studies compared against another copy, an unresolved V gene accounts for under half, and the cause of the remainder is not known. The sample data list about 160,000 clones, and roughly 10% of these were observed just once. The ten largest clonotypes hold roughly 0.72% of the sample. Sequencing input: central memory CD4+ T cells from blood. The receptors derive from a woman in her thirties with type 1 diabetes.

This clone came up a few times. This chain joins TRBV19 and TRBJ1-5, with 9 positions matching TRBD1. Germline lookup yields CDR1 LNHDA and CDR2 SQIVND (reference sequence). CDR3 length equals 14 residues. Losses at the gene ends were 7 bases for V and 6 bases for J; bases not matched to a gene: 7. CDR3 protein: CASTGTGFFQPQHF. The CDR3 region has the DNA TGTGCCAGTACTGGGACAGGGTTCTTTCAGCCCCAGCATTTT.

There are many counts of this clone. The genes are TRBV18 and TRBJ2-7; possibly TRBD1 for D (5 bases). Germline V gene sequence: CDR1 KGHSH, CDR2 LQKENI. CDR3 size: 14 residues. V shed 4 bases and J shed 3 bases, with 13 bases lying between them. The CDR3 is CASSQQDGFYEQYF. DNA for the CDR3: TGTGCCAGCTCACAACAGGACGGATTCTACGAGCAGTACTTC.

This clone was detected a few times. The chain recombines TRBV18 with TRBJ2-1; a weak D match, TRBD2 (5 bases). Germline-derived CDR1 and CDR2 are KGHSH and LQKENI. V was pared by 0 bases and J by 4 bases, with 13 bases between. This CDR3 is 16 amino acids long. In DNA, the CDR3 is TGTGCCAGCTCACCACCGCGCGCGGGTATATACAATGAGCAGTTCTTC. The encoded protein is CASSPPRAGIYNEQFF.

The gene calls are TRBV28 and TRBJ1-5, with TRBD1 matching over 9 bases. The CDR3 sequence is 13 residues long. The V segment lost 8 bases and the J segment 3 bases; nucleotides outside the gene matches: 2. Germline CDR1 MDHEN, CDR2 SYDVKM. The CDR3 region is CASGTGHNQPQHF. Written as DNA, the CDR3 is TGTGCCAGCGGGACAGGGCACAATCAGCCCCAGCATTTT.

This clone has only a few counts. V is TRBV7-3 and J is TRBJ2-1, with TRBD1 identical over 11 bases. This CDR3 has 13 residues. The V gene end was trimmed by 5 bases and the J gene end by 16 bases; junction bases not matched to a gene: 10. The V gene's germline CDR1 is SGHTA and CDR2 FQGTGA. CDR3 sequence (DNA): TGTGCCAGCAGCGAGCAGGGACAGGGGGTGTATTTCTTC. Amino acids: CASSEQGQGVYFF.

The chain is built from TRBV5-1 and TRBJ2-5; 11 nucleotides agree with TRBD2. The CDR3 covers 15 residues. The ends lost 0 bases at V and 4 bases at J; junction bases unmatched: 2. Germline V CDR1 and CDR2: SGHRS, YFSETQ. The CDR3 DNA sequence: TGCGCCAGCAGCTTGGCGCTAGCGGGAGGAGAGACCCAGTACTTC. Amino acid sequence: CASSLALAGGETQYF.

This clone was counted a few times. V and J are TRBV5-1 and TRBJ1-2, with TRBD1 matching over 8 bases. From germline, CDR1 is SGHRS and CDR2 YFSETQ. The CDR3 sequence is 12 residues long. J lost 7 bases, V lost 4 bases, and 3 bases had no gene match. The CDR3 region is CASSLDRVGYTF. The CDR3 DNA reads as TGCGCCAGCAGCCTGGACAGGGTTGGCTACACCTTC. Full variable domain (outside the CDR3, taken from reference TRBV5-1 and TRBJ1-2): KAGVTQTPRYLIKTRGQQVTLSCSPISGHRSVSWYQQTPGQGLQFLFEYFSETQRNKGNFPGRFSGRQFSNSRSEMNVSTLELGDSALYLCASSLDRVGYTFGSGTRLTVV.

In its sample, this clone was seen a few times. The rearrangement joins TRBV10-3 to TRBJ1-4, with D hard to call. From germline, CDR1 is ENHRY and CDR2 SYGVKD. Between the trimmed V and J ends, which lost 8 bases and 8 bases, there was a span of 6 bases. The CDR3 is 10 amino acids. The CDR3 DNA follows: TGTGCCATCGGGGAGGAAAAACTGTTTTTT. Its protein product is CAIGEEKLFF.

This clone was detected only a few times. J is TRBJ2-5 and V is TRBV9; TRBD2 matches at 8 bases. Germline assignment: CDR1 SGDLS and CDR2 YYNGEE. The CDR3 length is 17 residues. V lost 4 bases and J lost 4; bases outside the gene matches: 15. CDR3 residues: CASSSGGIGGEGETQYF. DNA for the CDR3: TGTGCCAGCAGCTCCGGGGGCATCGGGGGGGAGGGAGAGACCCAGTACTTC.

This clone was detected many times. This chain connects TRBV11-1 to TRBJ2-3; 11 bases are shared with TRBD2. This CDR3 spans 16 amino acids. Germline CDR1 reads SGHAT; CDR2 reads FQDESV (reference sequence). The V segment lost 1 base and the J segment 2 bases; nucleotides outside the gene matches: 2. The CDR3 coding sequence is TGTGCCAGCAGCTTAGAACTAGCGGGGGCCACAGATACGCAGTATTTT. This encodes CASSLELAGATDTQYF.

The chain uses TRBV19 and TRBJ2-5; 10 nucleotides match TRBD2. CDR1 is LNHDA, CDR2 SQIVND, per germline (reference sequence). CDR3 size: 15 residues. V lost 9 bases to trimming and J lost 3 bases; unmatched junction nucleotides: 10. The CDR3: CASRRLSGREETQYF. The CDR3 coding sequence is TGTGCCAGCCGCCGACTGAGCGGGAGGGAAGAGACCCAGTACTTC.

A few counts support this clone. This chain links TRBV28 with TRBJ2-5; 10 nucleotides agree with TRBD1. Germline V gene data show CDR1 as MDHEN and CDR2 as SYDVKM. The CDR3 spans 16 residues. J was trimmed by 2 bases and V by 2 bases; bases with no gene match: 5. The CDR3 coding sequence is TGTGCCAGCAGTTTAGGGGACAGGGGCTTTCAAGAGACCCAGTACTTC. Residues: CASSLGDRGFQETQYF. Drawing the rest from reference TRBV28 and TRBJ2-5, the complete variable domain is DVKVTQSSRYLVKRTGEKVFLECVQDMDHENMFWYRQDPGLGLRLIYFSYDVKMKEKGDIPEGYSVSREKKERFSLILESASTNQTSMYLCASSLGDRGFQETQYFGPGTRLLVL.

This clone was recorded a few times. This sequence joins TRBV7-3 and TRBJ1-1; the D gene is possibly TRBD1 (6 bases). V was clipped by 2 bases and J by 7 bases, with 11 bases between them. The CDR3 covers 13 residues. CDR1 is SGHTA, CDR2 FQGTGA, per germline. The CDR3 loop reads CASSLRQESEAFF. The CDR3 DNA reads as TGTGCCAGCAGCTTACGACAGGAGAGTGAAGCTTTCTTT.

This clone was observed a handful of times. The chain couples TRBV5-4 to TRBJ1-5; D gene ambiguous. The CDR3 is made up of 13 amino acids. Trimming cost V 4 bases and J 4 bases, with 9 bases left between them. CDR1 is SGHNT and CDR2 is YYREEE in the germline V gene (reference sequence). The CDR3 loop reads CASSADTNQPQHF. The CDR3 bases are TGTGCCAGCAGCGCAGACACGAATCAGCCCCAGCATTTT. Full variable domain (outside the CDR3, taken from reference TRBV5-4 and TRBJ1-5): ETGVTQSPTHLIKTRGQQVTLRCSSQSGHNTVSWYQQALGQGPQFIFQYYREEENGRGNFPPRFSGLQFPNYSSELNVNALELDDSALYLCASSADTNQPQHFGDGTRLSIL.

In its sample, this clone was seen a few times. This sequence joins TRBV4-2 and TRBJ2-7, with 8 nucleotides matching TRBD2. This CDR3 has 15 amino acids. Germline CDR1 and CDR2: LGHNA and YNFKEQ. J gave up 4 bases and V 1 base, and 6 bases lay outside the gene matches. The CDR3 spells CASSQGLATLYEQYF. The CDR3 region has the DNA TGTGCCAGCAGCCAAGGACTAGCGACGCTATACGAGCAGTACTTC.

V gene TRBV6-6 combines with J gene TRBJ2-7; D may be TRBD2 (6 bases). The CDR3 length is 13 residues. With 4 bases removed from V and 6 bases from J, the gap between germline ends came to 13 bases. Germline V CDR1 and CDR2: MNHNY, SVGAGI (reference sequence). CDR3: CASSSNQGGEQYF. For the CDR3, the DNA is TGTGCCAGCAGTTCCAATCAGGGAGGCGAGCAGTACTTC.